These 21 T cell receptor beta chains came from one sample sequenced in a study of post-analysis software for immune sequencing data. Study-wide results and caveats: The five TRBV segments detected at higher frequency in patients than in controls included TRBV5-6, TRBV5-1 and TRBV20-1.

Unique molecular identifiers had been added to the TCR beta cDNA libraries. MiXCR was run by TCRdb on the PCR reads, yielding one entry per CDR3 protein. There are about 570,000 distinct CDR3 sequences in the sample; 30% to 40% occur only once, and about 6% lies in the top ten. These TCRs are of unknown antigen specificity. Sequencing was done on a sample of blood. The receptors come from a girl aged 2-17 years with multiple sclerosis.

This clonotype appeared once. One end of the junction fails to match germline, which may point to a read error. V is TRBV9 and J is TRBJ1-6, with D perhaps matching TRBD1 (6 bases). Germline CDR1 is SGDLS and CDR2 is YYNGEE. This CDR3 contains 16 residues. The DNA for the CDR3 is TGTGTCAGCAGCCCCCAGGGGACAAGGGTTCATTCACCCCTCCACTTT. Translating gives CVSSPQGTRVHSPLHF.

The chain uses TRBV28 and TRBJ2-1; D possibly corresponds to TRBD1 (6 bases). This CDR3 is built from 13 residues. Deletions cut 6 bases from V and 6 bases from J, with 12 bases between. Per germline, CDR1 MDHEN and CDR2 SYDVKM. The CDR3 nucleotides read TGTGCCAGCAGCCCCACAGGGATCAATGAGCAGTTCTTC. This sequence encodes CASSPTGINEQFF.

The chain carries TRBV14 and TRBJ1-6; 8 bases match TRBD1. Germline CDR1 reads SGHDN; CDR2 reads FVKESK. Germline trimming cut 0 bases from V and 5 bases from J; bases unmatched to any gene: 6. The CDR3 loop spans 17 amino acids. The CDR3 is CASSQDDRGWHNSPLHF. The CDR3 DNA follows: TGTGCCAGCAGCCAAGATGACAGGGGTTGGCATAATTCACCCCTCCACTTT.

This clonotype was counted between two and nine times. The chain is built from TRBV12-3 or TRBV12-4 and TRBJ2-3; the match to TRBD2 covers 8 bases. The CDR3 runs 15 residues. The V gene end was trimmed by 2 bases and the J gene end by 2 bases; junction bases not matched to a gene: 3. The CDR3 nucleotides are TGTGCCAGCAGTTTACGGGGGGGGACCACAGATACGCAGTATTTT. It encodes CASSLRGGTTDTQYF.

CDR3 coding DNA: TGCGCCAGCAGCCAAGAGTTTTCCTCCAGCAAAAACATTCAGTACTTC. Its protein is CASSQEFSSSKNIQYF. The J gene is TRBJ2-4, the V gene TRBV4-1; no definite D call. Germline V gene data show CDR1 as MGHRA and CDR2 as YSYEKL. Trimming removed 0 bases from V and 3 bases from J, with 12 bases in between. The CDR3 totals 16 residues.

This clonotype was found many times. This chain joins TRBV3-1 and TRBJ2-3; tentatively, D is TRBD2 (5 bases). The ends were cut back, 2 bases at V and 4 bases at J, with 19 bases in the middle. The CDR3 totals 17 residues. CDR1 is LGHDT and CDR2 is YNNKEL in the germline V gene (reference sequence). CDR3 sequence reads: CASSQLGSSSSADTQYF. CDR3 coding DNA: TGTGCCAGCAGCCAATTGGGGTCTAGCTCAAGTGCAGATACGCAGTATTTT.

This clonotype was detected once. The chain uses TRBV6-5 and TRBJ2-2; TRBD1 matches at 8 bases. V dropped 5 bases and J dropped 4; count of bases not matched to a gene: 9. CDR1 is MNHEY and CDR2 is SVGAGI in the germline V gene. The CDR3 loop spans 16 amino acids. The CDR3 DNA sequence: TGTGCCAGCAGTCCCGGACAGGGACCCTCCACCGGGGAGCTGTTTTTT. This gives the protein CASSPGQGPSTGELFF.

This clonotype was seen at least ten times. This rearrangement joins TRBV5-6 to TRBJ2-5; D may be TRBD1 (6 bases). Trimming cost V 1 base and J 4 bases, with 11 bases left between them. The CDR3 loop spans 14 amino acids. Germline V gene data show CDR1 as SGHDT and CDR2 as YYEEEE. The CDR3 bases are TGTGCCAGCAGCTTGCAGGGGCCGGGAGAGACCCAGTACTTC. It specifies CASSLQGPGETQYF.

The chain joins TRBV6-6 to TRBJ2-3, with 7 nucleotides matching TRBD2. Germline trimming cut 6 bases from V and 3 bases from J; bases unmatched to any gene: 9. The CDR3 runs to 15 residues. CDR1 MNHNY and CDR2 SVGAGI come from the germline V gene (reference sequence). This chain's CDR3 is CASREPRRGTDTQYF. The CDR3 DNA follows: TGTGCCAGCAGAGAACCCAGGCGGGGGACAGATACGCAGTATTTT.

The V and J genes are TRBV3-1 and TRBJ2-3; 11 bases fit TRBD2. The CDR3 runs to 14 residues. Germline CDR1 reads LGHDT; CDR2 reads YNNKEL (reference sequence). V gave up 4 bases and J gave up 5 bases; unmatched junction bases: 2. The CDR3 DNA follows: TGTGCCAGCAGCCCGGGACTAGCGGAAGATACGCAGTATTTT. As protein: CASSPGLAEDTQYF.

This sequence joins TRBV10-3 and TRBJ1-5; TRBD1 agrees at 9 bases. Per the germline V gene, CDR1 is ENHRY and CDR2 is SYGVKD. V lost 0 bases and J lost 7; bases outside the gene matches: 7. This CDR3 is built from 16 residues. The CDR3 DNA sequence: TGTGCCATCAGTGAGTCGACTCGACAGGGGGGGCAGCCCCAGCATTTT. Its protein is CAISESTRQGGQPQHF.

This chain joins TRBV7-9 and TRBJ2-7; 9 nucleotides align to TRBD1. Germline CDR1 SEHNR, CDR2 FQNEAQ (reference sequence). Germline trimming cut 5 bases from V and 5 bases from J; bases unmatched to any gene: 1. The CDR3 totals 12 residues. CDR3 nucleotide sequence: TGTGCCAGCAGCGGACAGGGGAACGAGCAGTACTTC. Encoded protein: CASSGQGNEQYF.

This chain connects TRBV20-1 to TRBJ2-7; TRBD1 might be the D (6 bases). With the DNA end fitting TRBJ2-5 better, the J assignment may be wrong. The germline V gene encodes CDR1 DFQATT and CDR2 SNEGSKA (reference sequence). This CDR3 has 18 amino acids. CDR3 loop: CSARDRRQGSRRLETQYF. The CDR3 DNA reads as TGCAGTGCTAGAGATCGTAGGCAGGGGTCCCGTCGGTTGGAGACCCAGTACTTC.

The chain carries TRBV20-1 and TRBJ2-3; weak D call: TRBD2 (5 bases). The CDR3 sequence is 13 residues long. Trimming stripped 3 bases from V and 3 bases from J, with 10 bases between. The germline CDR1 and CDR2 sequences are DFQATT and SNEGSKA (reference sequence). As DNA, the CDR3 is TGCAGTGCTAGCGCGGGCCCTACAGATACGCAGTATTTT. It yields the protein CSASAGPTDTQYF.

This clonotype was seen a few times. The chain couples TRBV10-3 to TRBJ2-7, with D tentatively TRBD2 (6 bases). The DNA end favors TRBJ2-5, so the J call may be wrong. The germline gives CDR1 ENHRY, CDR2 SYGVKD. This CDR3 has 14 amino acids. Here the CDR3 reads CAISDFSGRETQYF. The CDR3 coding sequence is TGTGCCATCAGTGACTTCAGCGGGCGGGAGACCCAGTACTTC.

V is TRBV3-1 and J is TRBJ2-5; the match to TRBD2 covers 8 bases. CDR1 is LGHDT, CDR2 YNNKEL, per germline (reference sequence). J was trimmed by 0 bases and V by 0 bases; bases with no gene match: 6. The CDR3 has 17 residues. The CDR3 DNA reads as TGTGCCAGCAGCCAAGAGCGAGCGGGGGCGAACCAAGAGACCCAGTACTTC. Protein sequence: CASSQERAGANQETQYF.

The V gene is TRBV4-1, the J gene TRBJ2-3, with D possibly being TRBD2 (6 bases). Trimming removed 3 bases at V and 4 bases at J, with 11 bases between. Germline CDR1 MGHRA, CDR2 YSYEKL. The CDR3 covers 14 residues. CDR3 bases: TGCGCCAGCAGCCATGGGCGGGGACCAGATACGCAGTATTTT. Translated, it gives CASSHGRGPDTQYF.

The gene calls are TRBV24-1 and TRBJ1-5; D gene uncertain. The CDR3 runs to 11 residues. The germline CDR1 and CDR2 sequences are KGHDR and SFDVKD. V was pared by 5 bases and J by 15 bases, with 13 bases between. CDR3 coding DNA: TGTGCCACCAGTGGTCCTGGGAGGTTGCATTTT. Encoded protein: CATSGPGRLHF.

This clonotype occurred once. The J gene is TRBJ2-1, the V gene TRBV25-1; TRBD2 might be the D (5 bases). CDR3 length: 16 amino acids. The V gene's germline CDR1 is MGHDK and CDR2 SYGVNS. The V and J ends lost 1 base and 5 bases respectively, with 15 bases between them. CDR3 bases: TGTGCCAGCAGTGAATTTAAGGGAGTAGGGCACAATGAGCAGTTCTTC. Amino acid sequence: CASSEFKGVGHNEQFF.

This chain links TRBV12-3 or TRBV12-4 with TRBJ2-5; 10 bases agree with TRBD2. V shed 2 bases and J 5 bases; nucleotides not matched to a gene: 11. The CDR3 is 17 amino acids. CDR3 in amino acids: CASSLPTSGASWETQYF. CDR3 in DNA: TGTGCCAGCAGTTTACCAACTAGCGGGGCTTCCTGGGAGACCCAGTACTTC.

This clonotype occurred many times. V is TRBV29-1 and J is TRBJ2-3; no clear D. The CDR3 has 12 residues. Germline V gene data show CDR1 as SQVTM and CDR2 as ANQGSEA. The V and J ends lost 3 bases and 0 bases respectively, with 4 bases between them. The CDR3 is CSVDGSTDTQYF. For the CDR3, the DNA is TGCAGCGTTGATGGTAGCACAGATACGCAGTATTTT.